This record covers a single T cell receptor (beta chain). This sample was included in a study of blood T cell repertoires in COVID-19. Cohorts were based on clinical histories the participants reported. Per the authors' pipeline: Counts of nucleated cells, estimated from reference gene primer amplification, were obtained. Some clones are missing from TCRdb's copy, which holds only in-frame ones; the method was immunoSEQ multiplex PCR. V and J calls and clone size are copied from that table; D and trimming were computed from the DNA. The sample includes some 240,000 clones, under 90% seen only once; the top ten take 4.1%. The length of the CDR3 is 16 residues. The germline CDR1 and CDR2 sequences are SNHLY and FYNNEI. The V gene lost 1 base and the J gene lost 5 bases, with 16 bases spanning the gap.

The chain links TRBV2 to TRBJ2-3; a weak D match, TRBD1 (6 bases). This TCR was sampled from a young man with acute COVID-19. Sequencing was carried out using PBMCs or T cells enriched from blood (not recorded which). Written as DNA, the CDR3 is TGTGCCAGCAGTGAAGGAACAGTAAGGGGGATAGATACGCAGTATTTT. Translating gives CASSEGTVRGIDTQYF.